This T cell receptor beta chain was captured in a study of blood T cell repertoires in COVID-19. Overall study: Material from acute and convalescent COVID-19 was sourced from the United States, Italy and Spain. T cells, B-cell-depleted T cells, or PBMCs supplied cDNA or gDNA.

Authors' analysis steps: Reference gene primer amplification gave estimated nucleated cell counts. This table comes from immunoSEQ multiplex PCR, and its TCRdb copy is limited to in-frame clones, with some not included. That table supplies the V and J calls and clone size; D and trimming were determined from the DNA. The sample lists about 140,000 clones, roughly 80% seen once, with around 3.7% in the top ten. This clone showed up just a few times. CDR1 and CDR2 from the germline V gene are LGHNA and YSLEER. V was clipped by 4 bases and J by 6 bases; unmatched bases: 4. The CDR3 contains 14 residues. This clonotype originated in a man aged 70 or older who had recovered from COVID-19. The chain is built from TRBV4-3 and TRBJ2-1; 9 nucleotides align to TRBD1. The sequencing sample was made of peripheral blood. The CDR3 DNA sequence: TGCGCCAGCAGCCCCGGGACAGGGAGCAATGAGCAGTTCTTC. It specifies CASSPGTGSNEQFF.